This passage covers 21 T cell receptor beta chains from one sample sequenced in a study of T-cell reconstitution after alpha-beta-depleted transplantation in children. Unique molecular identifiers featured in how the TCRbeta library was prepared. From the PCR reads, TCRdb called clonotypes with MiXCR, one entry per CDR3 protein. This table holds about 980,000 distinct CDR3 sequences, about 30% found once. The specimen comprised PBMCs, mostly from graft donor cells, sampled 360 days after TCRalphabeta/CD19-depleted stem cell transplant. The receptors stem from a boy less than two years old who had a stem cell transplant for SCID, so the T cells may come from the graft donor.

This clonotype was seen a handful of times. This chain connects TRBV4-2 to TRBJ2-5; D gene unclear. From germline, CDR1 is LGHNA and CDR2 YNFKEQ. The CDR3 covers 14 residues. V lost 1 base to trimming and J lost 5 bases, with 11 bases between them. CDR3 DNA sequence: TGTGCCAGCAGCCAAGCCGACGGTAGGGAGACCCAGTACTTC. Translating gives CASSQADGRETQYF.

This clonotype was observed a few times. This chain's CDR3 is CAWKQGSEQYF. In DNA form, the CDR3 reads TGTGCCTGGAAGCAGGGGTCCGAGCAGTACTTC. The rearrangement uses TRBV30 and TRBJ2-7; tentative D call: TRBD1 (6 bases). The CDR3 has 11 residues. V dropped 4 bases and J dropped 6 bases, with 10 bases sitting between them. Germline values: CDR1 GTSNPN, CDR2 SVGIG (reference sequence).

This chain uses TRBV5-1 with TRBJ1-1, with 8 bases that match TRBD1. This CDR3 spans 18 amino acids. Germline V lookup: CDR1 SGHRS, CDR2 YFSETQ. Unmatched junction bases numbered 13, after V lost 2 bases and J lost 1 base. The chain's CDR3 is CASSFGLNRTGSNTEAFF. CDR3 in DNA: TGCGCCAGCAGCTTCGGGTTGAACCGGACAGGGTCGAACACTGAAGCTTTCTTT. The variable domain in full, completed from reference TRBV5-1 and TRBJ1-1, reads KAGVTQTPRYLIKTRGQQVTLSCSPISGHRSVSWYQQTPGQGLQFLFEYFSETQRNKGNFPGRFSGRQFSNSRSEMNVSTLELGDSALYLCASSFGLNRTGSNTEAFFGQGTRLTVV.

The J gene is TRBJ1-1, the V gene TRBV20-1; D remains unclear. Germline V lookup: CDR1 DFQATT, CDR2 SNEGSKA (reference sequence). Trimming removed 3 bases at V and 1 base at J, with 3 bases between. The CDR3 consists of 11 residues. Here the CDR3 DNA reads TGCAGTGCTAGGCCGAACACTGAAGCTTTCTTT. Translated, it gives CSARPNTEAFF.

The chain recombines TRBV9 with TRBJ2-3, with 9 bases matching TRBD2. Trimming took 1 base from V and 6 from J; bases not matched to a gene: 12. Germline V gives CDR1 SGDLS, CDR2 YYNGEE. The CDR3 runs 17 residues. The CDR3 loop reads CASSVRPARGGQDTQYF. The CDR3 DNA is TGTGCCAGCAGCGTACGCCCTGCGCGGGGGGGCCAGGATACGCAGTATTTT.

This sequence joins TRBV4-1 and TRBJ1-5, with TRBD1 as a possible D gene (6 bases). Trimming pared 1 base from V and 0 bases from J, leaving 10 bases between. The CDR3 has 16 amino acids. In germline, CDR1 is MGHRA, CDR2 YSYEKL. The CDR3 nucleotides read TGCGCCAGCAGCCAAGTCCAGGGGACTAGCAATCAGCCCCAGCATTTT. Translated: CASSQVQGTSNQPQHF.

The chain has TRBV20-1 and TRBJ2-7, with unresolved D. Germline-derived CDR1 and CDR2 are DFQATT and SNEGSKA (reference sequence). The V end lost 3 bases, the J end lost 2 bases, and 11 bases lay between the germline ends. The CDR3 loop spans 13 amino acids. CDR3 sequence (DNA): TGCAGTGCTAGTATGGGTGGAGCCTACGAGCAGTACTTC. It translates to CSASMGGAYEQYF.

This clonotype was detected only a few times. The CDR3 nucleotides read TGCGCCAGCAGCCAAGAGAGACAGGTCTACTCTGGAAACACCATATATTTT. Protein: CASSQERQVYSGNTIYF. V usage is TRBV4-1 and J usage is TRBJ1-3, with a weak D call TRBD1 (6 bases). CDR3 length: 17 amino acids. The germline CDR1 and CDR2 sequences are MGHRA and YSYEKL. Trimming pared 0 bases from V and 0 bases from J, leaving 12 bases between.

DNA for the CDR3: TGCAGCGTTGCCCCCGCGAGGGGAAGGCCTGAAGCTTTCTTT. The encoded protein is CSVAPARGRPEAFF. The J gene is TRBJ1-1, the V gene TRBV29-1, with a weak D call TRBD1 (5 bases). CDR3 length: 14 residues. The germline CDR1 and CDR2 sequences are SQVTM and ANQGSEA. Trimming left V 4 bases short and J 6 bases short, with 18 bases between.

This clonotype was found once. J is TRBJ2-3 and V is TRBV24-1; a possible D gene is TRBD1 (6 bases). Germline CDR1 and CDR2: KGHDR and SFDVKD. CDR3 length: 18 residues. V gave up 1 base and J gave up 1 base, with 17 bases separating them. CDR3 DNA sequence: TGTGCCACCAGTGATTTTGGCCCCCAAGGGGGTCGCACAGATACGCAGTATTTT. This gives the protein CATSDFGPQGGRTDTQYF.

The gene calls are TRBV7-9 and TRBJ1-1; D not certain. With 1 base removed from V and 0 bases from J, the gap between germline ends came to 6 bases. Per the germline V gene, CDR1 is SEHNR and CDR2 is FQNEAQ (reference sequence). This CDR3 spans 14 amino acids. The CDR3 bases are TGTGCCAGCAGCTTAGAAACACTGAACACTGAAGCTTTCTTT. Protein product: CASSLETLNTEAFF.

The rearrangement uses TRBV21-1 and TRBJ1-5; the DNA was not compared with TRBD1, the D call given in the table. TRBV21-1 counts as a pseudogene. The CDR3 spans 14 residues. CDR3 DNA: TGTGCCAGCAGTCCCCTGAGGGGTAATCAGCCCCAGCATTTT. Translating gives CASSPLRGNQPQHF.

This chain links TRBV20-1 with TRBJ2-1; perhaps TRBD2 as D (6 bases). This CDR3 is built from 13 residues. Germline loops: CDR1 DFQATT, CDR2 SNEGSKA (reference sequence). The CDR3 is CSELEGPYNEQFF. CDR3 bases: TGCAGCGAATTGGAGGGCCCCTACAATGAGCAGTTCTTC.

The chain couples TRBV7-8 to TRBJ1-6, with TRBD1 identical over 7 bases. This CDR3 is 17 amino acids long. Germline V gene data show CDR1 as SGHVS and CDR2 as FQNEAQ. Trimming took 1 base from V and 9 from J; bases not matched to a gene: 12. The chain's CDR3 is CASSLVGATGMGSPLHF. CDR3 coding DNA: TGTGCCAGCAGCTTAGTTGGGGCGACAGGGATGGGTTCACCCCTCCACTTT.

In its sample, this clonotype was seen once. A much larger clone sits a single nucleotide away, making a read error possible. The chain uses TRBV25-1 and TRBJ2-3; D may be TRBD1 or TRBD2 (5 bases each). Germline CDR1 MGHDK, CDR2 SYGVNS. V dropped 6 bases and J dropped 0 bases, with 7 bases sitting between them. This CDR3 is 13 amino acids long. The CDR3 nucleotides read TGTGCCAGCAGGGGACGGAGCACAGATACGCAGTATTTT. Translating it yields CASRGRSTDTQYF.

Only a few counts were recorded for this clonotype. The J gene is TRBJ2-7, the V gene TRBV20-1, with 7 bases aligning to TRBD2. CDR3 length: 13 amino acids. V lost 6 bases and J lost 6; bases outside the gene matches: 11. Germline CDR1 is DFQATT and CDR2 is SNEGSKA (reference sequence). The CDR3 bases are TGCAGTGCCGGACTAGGCTCCGGCTCCGAGCAGTACTTC. Protein sequence: CSAGLGSGSEQYF.

This clonotype was counted a few times. The V and J genes are TRBV28 and TRBJ1-2; tentative D call: TRBD1 (5 bases). The germline V gene has CDR1 MDHEN and CDR2 SYDVKM. The CDR3 runs 14 residues. V gave up 3 bases and J gave up 4 bases, with 12 bases separating them. DNA of the CDR3: TGTGCCAGCAGTTTTCAGGGCGAATTCTATGGCTACACCTTC. It is translated as CASSFQGEFYGYTF.

This chain uses TRBV7-9 with TRBJ1-5; 7 bases map to TRBD1. The germline V gene encodes CDR1 SEHNR and CDR2 FQNEAQ (reference sequence). Trimming at V came to 1 base and at J to 3 bases, leaving 6 bases not matched to a gene. The CDR3 is 16 residues long. CDR3 DNA sequence: TGTGCCAGCAGCTTAGTAACGGGACAGTTCAATCAGCCCCAGCATTTT. Its protein product is CASSLVTGQFNQPQHF.

This clonotype has a handful of counts. The chain is built from TRBV20-1 and TRBJ2-1, with TRBD1 matching 9 bases. This CDR3 region has 15 residues. J lost 3 bases, V lost 1 base, and 4 bases had no gene match. Germline values: CDR1 DFQATT, CDR2 SNEGSKA (reference sequence). The CDR3, as DNA: TGCAGTGCTAGAGTCGGGACAGGGCTCTACAATGAGCAGTTCTTC. Its translation: CSARVGTGLYNEQFF.

This chain joins TRBV7-2 and TRBJ2-3; D unclear. The CDR3 length is 16 residues. Looked up from germline, CDR1 is SGHTA and CDR2 is FQGNSA. Trimming cost V 1 base and J 1 base, with 12 bases left between them. The CDR3 spells CASSLVRAAGTDTQYF. In nucleotides, the CDR3 is TGTGCCAGCAGCTTAGTCCGGGCTGCGGGCACAGATACGCAGTATTTT. Full variable domain (outside the CDR3, taken from reference TRBV7-2 and TRBJ2-3): GAGVSQSPSNKVTEKGKDVELRCDPISGHTALYWYRQSLGQGLEFLIYFQGNSAPDKSGLPSDRFSAERTGGSVSTLTIQRTQQEDSAVYLCASSLVRAAGTDTQYFGPGTRLTVL.

V gene TRBV2 combines with J gene TRBJ2-2; 9 bases map to TRBD1. The CDR3 totals 15 residues. Unmatched junction bases numbered 3, after V lost 4 bases and J lost 3 bases. Per germline, CDR1 SNHLY and CDR2 FYNNEI. The CDR3 reads CASSGNRGHTGELFF. DNA of the CDR3: TGTGCCAGCAGTGGGAACAGGGGGCACACCGGGGAGCTGTTTTTT.